This paragraph reports one T cell receptor (beta chain). The data were obtained in a study of identifying expanded T cells in peripheral blood. CDR1 MNHEY and CDR2 SMNVEV come from the germline V gene (reference sequence). CDR3 size: 15 residues. V lost 3 bases to trimming and J lost 0 bases, with 9 bases between them. Method: immunoSEQ multiplex PCR; TCRdb's copy keeps in-frame clones and lacks some. Altogether some 91,000 clones are present, about nine tenths being singletons, with the ten largest covering 4%. This rearrangement joins TRBV27 to TRBJ2-1; TRBD1 is a possible D gene (5 bases). This sequence was found in a person aged 18 to 70 in good health. The sample comprised blood. The CDR3: CASSLTESSYNEQFF. The CDR3 DNA sequence: TGTGCCAGCAGTTTGACAGAAAGCTCCTACAATGAGCAGTTCTTC.